These T cell receptor beta chains were read from a single sample in a study of glioma-infiltrating T cells. MiXCR, run by TCRdb on the multiplex PCR reads, gives a single entry per CDR3 protein. The sample records approximately 140,000 distinct CDR3 sequences, 24% being singletons. Input material: glioma tissue, nonneoplastic brain tissue, or PBMCs (not recorded which). The receptors come from a human donor with low-grade glioma or glioblastoma, undergoing nonglioma brain surgery, or in good health (not recorded which). CDR3s include the opening cysteine and the closing phenylalanine or tryptophan. D genes are given only for firm matches. Clone size appears in some rows only: once, few, many, or a class for an expanded clone.

j_gene	abundance	d_gene	len	v_gene	CDR3aa	CDR3nt
TRBJ1-2	.	TRBD1	13	TRBV20-1	CSARDTGDYGYTF	TGCAGTGCTAGAGATACAGGGGACTATGGCTACACCTTC
TRBJ2-3	.	TRBD2	16	TRBV7-8	CASSAGLAGGQDTQYF	TGTGCCAGCAGCGCGGGACTAGCGGGGGGACAGGATACGCAGTATTTT
TRBJ2-3	many	TRBD2	14	TRBV20-1	CSARDVGGTDTQYF	TGCAGTGCTAGAGATGTGGGGGGGACAGATACGCAGTATTTT
TRBJ1-2	.	TRBD1	13	TRBV6-1	CASSGQGDYGYTF	TGTGCCAGCAGTGGACAGGGGGACTATGGCTACACCTTC
TRBJ2-5	.	TRBD1	15	TRBV3-1	CASSQTQGIAETQYF	TGTGCCAGCAGCCAGACACAGGGGATTGCAGAGACCCAGTACTTC
TRBJ2-3	many	.	12	TRBV6-1	CASSTNTDTQYF	TGTGCCAGCAGCACGAACACAGATACGCAGTATTTT
TRBJ2-1	few	TRBD2	19	TRBV3-1	CASSQASLAGGPHTNEQFF	TGTGCCAGCAGCCAAGCGAGTCTAGCGGGGGGGCCTCATACGAATGAGCAGTTCTTC
TRBJ1-2	.	.	13	TRBV7-6	CASSLVVNYGYTF	TGTGCCAGCAGCTTAGTGGTTAACTATGGCTACACCTTC
TRBJ1-1	few	TRBD1	11	TRBV29-1	CSGDRDTEAFF	TGCAGCGGGGACAGGGACACTGAAGCTTTCTTT
TRBJ1-1	few	.	10	TRBV29-1	CSGRDIEAFF	TGCAGCGGTCGGGACATTGAAGCTTTCTTT
TRBJ2-1	.	.	15	TRBV5-1	CASSLLGGSGNEQFF	TGCGCCAGCAGCTTGTTGGGGGGCTCGGGGAATGAGCAGTTCTTC
TRBJ1-2	few	TRBD1	15	TRBV24-1	CATSDPQGAGYGYTF	TGTGCCACCAGTGATCCACAGGGGGCAGGATATGGCTACACCTTC
TRBJ1-1	many	.	13	TRBV6-1	CASSPQGRGEAFF	TGTGCCAGCAGTCCCCAGGGCAGGGGTGAAGCTTTCTTT
TRBJ1-1	many	.	13	TRBV5-1	CASSLDGGTEAFF	TGCGCCAGCAGCTTGGATGGGGGTACTGAAGCTTTCTTT
TRBJ2-3	once	.	16	TRBV5-1	CASRWRRAGATDTQYF	TGCGCCAGCAGATGGCGCCGGGCAGGGGCTACAGATACGCAGTATTTT
TRBJ2-2	.	.	16	TRBV7-8	CASSLLTWPNTGELFF	TGTGCCAGCAGCTTACTAACTTGGCCTAACACCGGGGAGCTGTTTTTT